What follows are 15 T cell receptor beta chains derived from one specimen sequenced in a study of CD4 T cell repertoires in COVID-19. No culture step preceded sequencing of the ex vivo isolated memory T cells. The table came from immunoSEQ multiplex PCR; TCRdb's copy has only in-frame clones and leaves some out. Of around 7,800 clones listed, 80% to 85% are singletons. The source material was effector memory CD4+ T cells from blood, sampled before the COVID-19 pandemic. Receptors were obtained from a human donor who had COVID-19.

This clone was observed a few times. The rearrangement links TRBV10-3 to TRBJ2-3; a weak D match, TRBD1 (7 bases). Trimming took off 6 bases at V and 4 bases at J, with 20 bases between the two ends. This CDR3 has 16 amino acids. The germline V gene encodes CDR1 ENHRY and CDR2 SYGVKD. The CDR3 coding sequence is TGTGCCATCAGGACCGGGACAGATCCTAGCGCAGATACGCAGTATTTT. This translates into CAIRTGTDPSADTQYF.

The J gene is TRBJ2-1, the V gene TRBV7-2, with 7 bases lining up with TRBD1. V was pared by 1 base and J by 4 bases, with 4 bases of the junction left unmatched. This CDR3 contains 15 residues. Germline V gene lookup returns CDR1 SGHTA and CDR2 FQGNSA. CDR3 DNA: TGTGCCAGCAGCTTAGGGGCAGGGGGTTACAATGAGCAGTTCTTC. It translates to CASSLGAGGYNEQFF. Full variable domain (missing parts from reference TRBV7-2 and TRBJ2-1): GAGVSQSPSNKVTEKGKDVELRCDPISGHTALYWYRQSLGQGLEFLIYFQGNSAPDKSGLPSDRFSAERTGGSVSTLTIQRTQQEDSAVYLCASSLGAGGYNEQFFGPGTRLTVL.

The rearrangement links TRBV7-9 to TRBJ1-5, with D possibly TRBD1 on 5 matching bases. Per the germline V gene, CDR1 is SEHNR and CDR2 is FQNEAQ (reference sequence). The CDR3 has 14 amino acids. V was trimmed by 1 base and J by 7 bases, leaving 11 bases between them. Here the CDR3 reads CASSLDAGYQPQHF. The CDR3 region has the DNA TGTGCCAGCAGCTTAGATGCAGGGTACCAGCCCCAGCATTTT.

This clone was seen a handful of times. This chain links TRBV27 with TRBJ1-1, with D possibly being TRBD1 (5 bases). V lost 4 bases and J lost 2, with 11 bases in between. CDR3 length: 14 residues. From germline, CDR1 is MNHEY and CDR2 SMNVEV (reference sequence). CDR3 sequence reads: CASSSSQVNTEAFF. DNA of the CDR3: TGTGCCAGCAGTTCCTCACAGGTTAACACTGAAGCTTTCTTT.

As regards this clone: Mismatch with germline at one junction end may stem from a read error. This same CDR3 is encoded by further DNA sequences in the sample. The chain has TRBV25-1 and TRBJ1-6; D possibly corresponds to TRBD1 (6 bases). Germline CDR1 reads MGHDK; CDR2 reads SYGVNS. This CDR3 contains 16 residues. DNA for the CDR3: TGTGCCAGCAGTGACACAGGGAGGGCCTATAATTCCCCCCTCCACTTT. This translates into CASSDTGRAYNSPLHF.

V gene TRBV5-8 combines with J gene TRBJ2-2, with 9 bases that match TRBD2. J was trimmed by 3 bases and V by 2 bases; bases with no gene match: 5. CDR1 is SGHTS, CDR2 YDEGEE, per germline. The CDR3 consists of 16 residues. The CDR3 region has the DNA TGTGCCAGCAGCTTCAGTAGCGGGAGACACACCGGGGAGCTGTTTTTT. Amino acid sequence: CASSFSSGRHTGELFF.

This clone was detected only a few times. The rearrangement links TRBV27 to TRBJ1-2, with D perhaps matching TRBD1 (6 bases). V lost 5 bases, J lost 6 bases, and 19 bases lay in between. The germline V gene encodes CDR1 MNHEY and CDR2 SMNVEV (reference sequence). This CDR3 comprises 15 residues. DNA for the CDR3: TGTGCCAGCAGTCACCAACGACAGGCTCGGGATGGCTACACCTTC. Translation: CASSHQRQARDGYTF.

There are a few counts of this clone. V usage is TRBV7-6 and J usage is TRBJ2-7, with 7 bases aligning to TRBD1. The V and J ends lost 5 bases and 4 bases, in that order; junction bases with no gene match: 5. Germline values: CDR1 SGHVS, CDR2 FNYEAQ. The CDR3 spans 13 residues. The CDR3 region is CASSPGQIYEQYF. CDR3 sequence (DNA): TGTGCCAGCAGCCCGGGACAGATTTACGAGCAGTACTTC.

V usage is TRBV6-6 and J usage is TRBJ1-1; D is ambiguous. This CDR3 spans 14 amino acids. Germline V gene sequence: CDR1 MNHNY, CDR2 SVGAGI (reference sequence). Trimming took 7 bases from V and 6 from J, leaving 18 bases between them. CDR3 sequence (DNA): TGTGCCAGCATCCCCGGGATCCGTAACCCTGAAGCTTTCTTT. This gives the protein CASIPGIRNPEAFF.

J is TRBJ2-5 and V is TRBV20-1; D call uncertain. The DNA end is more similar to TRBJ2-7, so the J call may be wrong. The CDR3 is 11 amino acids. Germline assignment: CDR1 DFQATT and CDR2 SNEGSKA (reference sequence). The DNA of the CDR3 is TGCAGTGCGTGGGACTCCTACGAGCAGTACTTC. Translation: CSAWDSYEQYF.

The chain combines TRBV6-1 with TRBJ2-7; 13 bases align to TRBD2. This CDR3 comprises 15 residues. CDR1 and CDR2 (germline): MNHNS, SASEGT. V lost 8 bases to trimming and J lost 5 bases; unmatched junction nucleotides: 9. The CDR3 loop is CASALGLAGFHEQYF. The CDR3, as DNA: TGTGCCAGCGCCCTGGGACTAGCGGGGTTCCACGAGCAGTACTTC.

V usage is TRBV30 and J usage is TRBJ1-1; D uncertain. Trimming shortened V by 0 bases and J by 1 base, and 9 bases separated the two germline ends. The CDR3 extends over 14 amino acids. Germline CDR1 GTSNPN, CDR2 SVGIG (reference sequence). The CDR3 is CAWSVREENTEAFF. The CDR3 DNA sequence: TGTGCCTGGAGTGTACGGGAAGAGAACACTGAAGCTTTCTTT. The whole variable domain, remainder taken from reference TRBV30 and TRBJ1-1, is SQTIHQWPATLVQPVGSPLSLECTVEGTSNPNLYWYRQAAGRGLQLLFYSVGIGQISSEVPQNLSASRPQDRQFILSSKKLLLSDSGFYLCAWSVREENTEAFFGQGTRLTVV.

This clone showed up just once. The chain links TRBV15 to TRBJ2-4; D not resolved. The CDR3 is 15 amino acids. Germline CDR1 and CDR2: LNHNV and YYDKDF (reference sequence). Trimming left V 6 bases short and J 0 bases short, with 12 bases between. CDR3 in DNA: TGTGCCACCAGTCGTGTAGAGCTAGCCAAAAACATTCAGTACTTC. Protein sequence: CATSRVELAKNIQYF.

The chain is built from TRBV9 and TRBJ2-1; 7 nucleotides align to TRBD2. Germline-derived CDR1 and CDR2 are SGDLS and YYNGEE. The V and J ends lost 4 bases and 3 bases, in that order; junction bases with no gene match: 4. CDR3 length: 14 amino acids. The CDR3 region is CASSTRDYYNEQFF. CDR3 nucleotide sequence: TGTGCCAGCAGCACGCGGGACTACTACAATGAGCAGTTCTTC. The full variable domain, rest sourced from reference TRBV9 and TRBJ2-1, is DSGVTQTPKHLITATGQRVTLRCSPRSGDLSVYWYQQSLDQGLQFLIQYYNGEERAKGNILERFSAQQFPDLHSELNLSSLELGDSALYFCASSTRDYYNEQFFGPGTRLTVL.

This clone appeared a single time. The chain carries TRBV5-4 and TRBJ2-4; 7 bases map to TRBD2. The CDR3 extends over 16 amino acids. Germline-derived CDR1 and CDR2 are SGHNT and YYREEE (reference sequence). With V trimmed by 2 bases and J by 6 bases, 11 bases remained unmatched. CDR3 DNA: TGTGCCAGCAGCTTAGCCGGGGGGATTGGGGTAAACATTCAGTACTTC. The encoded protein is CASSLAGGIGVNIQYF.